This entry features one TCR beta chain sequence. Its antigen is undetermined. Cells designated naive CD8 were CD45RO-negative and were positively selected for CCR7, with terminally differentiated effector memory CD45RA+ cells excluded. The entry originates in a study of shared clonotypes between healthy human individuals. Study-level background: Per-donor plates numbered three CD4 naive, three CD4 memory, two CD8 naive and one CD8 memory. Findings and limits, study-wide: Roughly 5% was the fraction of naive CD4 clonotypes found shared across several donors.

Clones were sequenced by immunoSEQ multiplex PCR, and TCRdb holds only the in-frame ones, with some missing. The table lists about 1,800,000 clones, approximately 94% of them singletons. Germline V gene data show CDR1 as SGHRS and CDR2 as YFSETQ. This CDR3 is 14 amino acids long. Trimming shortened V by 4 bases and J by 3 bases, and 14 bases separated the two germline ends. This sequence originates from a man between 18 and 29 years old in good health. Sequenced sample: naive CD8+ T cells sorted from blood. The chain uses TRBV5-1 and TRBJ2-7; D tentatively reads TRBD1 or TRBD2 (5 bases each). Here the CDR3 reads CASSGGMNNYEQYF. In DNA, the CDR3 is TGCGCCAGCAGCGGGGGTATGAACAACTACGAGCAGTACTTC.